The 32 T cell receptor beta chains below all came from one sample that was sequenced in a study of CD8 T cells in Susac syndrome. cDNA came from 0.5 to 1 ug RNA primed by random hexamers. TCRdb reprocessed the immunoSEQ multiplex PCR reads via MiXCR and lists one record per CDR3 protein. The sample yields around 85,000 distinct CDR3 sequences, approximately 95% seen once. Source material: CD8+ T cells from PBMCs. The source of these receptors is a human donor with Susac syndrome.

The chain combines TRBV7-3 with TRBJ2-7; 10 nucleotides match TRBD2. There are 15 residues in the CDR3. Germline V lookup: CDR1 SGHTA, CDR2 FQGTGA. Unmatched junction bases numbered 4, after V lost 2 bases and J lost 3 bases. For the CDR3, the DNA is TGTGCCAGCAGCTTAGGCGCTAGCGGGGGCTACGAGCAGTACTTC. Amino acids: CASSLGASGGYEQYF.

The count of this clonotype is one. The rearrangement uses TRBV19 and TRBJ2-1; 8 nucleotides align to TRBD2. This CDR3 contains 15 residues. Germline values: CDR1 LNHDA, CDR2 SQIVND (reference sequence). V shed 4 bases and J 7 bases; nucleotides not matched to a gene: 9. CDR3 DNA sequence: TGTGCCAGTAGTAATATGGCGGGAGGCTTTAATGAGCAGTTCTTC. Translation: CASSNMAGGFNEQFF. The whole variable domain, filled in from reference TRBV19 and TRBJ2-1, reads DGGITQSPKYLFRKEGQNVTLSCEQNLNHDAMYWYRQDPGQGLRLIYYSQIVNDFQKGDIAEGYSVSREKKESFPLTVTSAQKNPTAFYLCASSNMAGGFNEQFFGPGTRLTVL.

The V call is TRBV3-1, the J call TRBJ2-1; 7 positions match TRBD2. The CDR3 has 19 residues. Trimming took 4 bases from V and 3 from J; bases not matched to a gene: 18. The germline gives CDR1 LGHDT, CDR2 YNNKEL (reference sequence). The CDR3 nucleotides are TGTGCCAGCAGCCCGACAGAGGTCAGCGGGACCATTCTCTACAATGAGCAGTTCTTC. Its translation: CASSPTEVSGTILYNEQFF.

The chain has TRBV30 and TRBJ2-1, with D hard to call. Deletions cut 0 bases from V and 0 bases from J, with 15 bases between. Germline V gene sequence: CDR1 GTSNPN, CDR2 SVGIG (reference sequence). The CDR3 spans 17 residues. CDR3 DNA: TGTGCCTGGAGTGTACGGTTGGGTTCGAGCTCCTACAATGAGCAGTTCTTC. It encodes CAWSVRLGSSSYNEQFF.

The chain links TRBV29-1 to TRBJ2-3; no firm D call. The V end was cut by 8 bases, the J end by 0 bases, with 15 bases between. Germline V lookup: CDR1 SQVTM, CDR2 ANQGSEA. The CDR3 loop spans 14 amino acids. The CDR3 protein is CSSNGFASTDTQYF. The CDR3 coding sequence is TGCAGCTCGAACGGATTTGCTAGCACAGATACGCAGTATTTT.

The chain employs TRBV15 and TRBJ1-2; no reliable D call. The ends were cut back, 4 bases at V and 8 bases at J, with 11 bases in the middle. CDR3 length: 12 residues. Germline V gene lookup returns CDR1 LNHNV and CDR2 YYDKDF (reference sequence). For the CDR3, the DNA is TGTGCCACCAGCACCGTACTTGGAGGCTACACCTTC. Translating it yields CATSTVLGGYTF.

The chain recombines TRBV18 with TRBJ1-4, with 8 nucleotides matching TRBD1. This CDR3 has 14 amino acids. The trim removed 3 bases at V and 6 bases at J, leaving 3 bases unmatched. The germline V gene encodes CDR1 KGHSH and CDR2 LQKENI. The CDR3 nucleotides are TGTGCCAGCTCACCTCAGGGGGCCTATGAAAAACTGTTTTTT. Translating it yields CASSPQGAYEKLFF.

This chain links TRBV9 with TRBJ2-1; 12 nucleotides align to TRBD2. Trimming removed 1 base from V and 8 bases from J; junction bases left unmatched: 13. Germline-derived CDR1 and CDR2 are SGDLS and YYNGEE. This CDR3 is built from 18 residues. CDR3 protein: CASSVQQSSGRAIDEQFF. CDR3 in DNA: TGTGCCAGCAGCGTACAGCAGTCTAGCGGGAGGGCCATAGATGAGCAGTTCTTC.

The CDR3 sequence: CASSGPGPKGYEQYF. In DNA, the CDR3 is TGTGCCAGCAGCGGACCGGGACCGAAGGGATACGAGCAGTACTTC. The chain combines TRBV4-2 with TRBJ2-7, with D perhaps matching TRBD1 or TRBD2 (5 bases each). CDR1 and CDR2 (germline): LGHNA, YNFKEQ. The V end was cut by 5 bases, the J end by 4 bases, with 18 bases between. The CDR3 loop spans 15 amino acids.

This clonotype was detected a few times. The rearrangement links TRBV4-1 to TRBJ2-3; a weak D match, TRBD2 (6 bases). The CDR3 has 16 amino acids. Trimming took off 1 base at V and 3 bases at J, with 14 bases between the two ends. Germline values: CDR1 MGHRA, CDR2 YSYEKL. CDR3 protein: CASSQALASETDTQYF. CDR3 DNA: TGCGCCAGCAGCCAAGCCCTAGCGTCGGAGACAGATACGCAGTATTTT.

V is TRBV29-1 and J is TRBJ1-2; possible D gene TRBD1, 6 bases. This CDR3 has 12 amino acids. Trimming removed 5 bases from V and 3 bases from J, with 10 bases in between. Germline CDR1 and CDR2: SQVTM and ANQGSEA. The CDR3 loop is CSVSGEDYGYTF. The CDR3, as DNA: TGCAGCGTTTCAGGGGAGGACTATGGCTACACCTTC.

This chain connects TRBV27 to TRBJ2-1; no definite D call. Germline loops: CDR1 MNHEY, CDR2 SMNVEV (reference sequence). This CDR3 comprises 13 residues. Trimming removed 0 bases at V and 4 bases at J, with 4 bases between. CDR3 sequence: CASSLSDYNEQFF. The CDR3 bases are TGTGCCAGCAGTTTATCGGATTACAATGAGCAGTTCTTC.

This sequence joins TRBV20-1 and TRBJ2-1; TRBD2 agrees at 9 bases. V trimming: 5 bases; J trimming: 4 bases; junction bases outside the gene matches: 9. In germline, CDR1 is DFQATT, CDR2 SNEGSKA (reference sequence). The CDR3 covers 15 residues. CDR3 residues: CSAFLAGEGYNEQFF. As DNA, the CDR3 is TGCAGTGCTTTCTTAGCGGGGGAAGGGTACAATGAGCAGTTCTTC.

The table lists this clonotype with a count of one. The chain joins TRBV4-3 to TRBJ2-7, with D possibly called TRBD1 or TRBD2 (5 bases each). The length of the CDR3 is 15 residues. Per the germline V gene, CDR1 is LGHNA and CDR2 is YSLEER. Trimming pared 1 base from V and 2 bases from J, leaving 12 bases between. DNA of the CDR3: TGCGCCAGCAGCCAAGGGGGGTTACCTACCTACGAGCAGTACTTC. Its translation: CASSQGGLPTYEQYF.

CDR3 sequence reads: CAWGLAGDYEQYF. CDR3 nucleotides: TGTGCCTGGGGACTAGCGGGAGACTACGAGCAGTACTTC. The chain couples TRBV30 to TRBJ2-7, with 13 nucleotides matching TRBD2. V was pared by 5 bases and J by 3 bases, with 1 base of the junction left unmatched. Per the germline V gene, CDR1 is GTSNPN and CDR2 is SVGIG (reference sequence). The CDR3 runs to 13 residues.

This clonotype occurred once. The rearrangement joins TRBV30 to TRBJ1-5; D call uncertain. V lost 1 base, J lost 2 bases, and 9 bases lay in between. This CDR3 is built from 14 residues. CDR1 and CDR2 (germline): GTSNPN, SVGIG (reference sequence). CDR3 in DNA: TGTGCCTGGAGTGAGTCAGGACGCAATCAGCCCCAGCATTTT. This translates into CAWSESGRNQPQHF.

The CDR3 spells CASRAGGSGDNEQFF. CDR3 nucleotide sequence: TGTGCCAGCAGGGCCGGGGGGAGCGGGGACAATGAGCAGTTCTTC. The genes are TRBV13 and TRBJ2-1, with TRBD2 matching over 7 bases. V trimming: 6 bases; J trimming: 5 bases; junction bases outside the gene matches: 10. From germline, CDR1 is PRHDT and CDR2 FYEKMQ (reference sequence). The CDR3 length is 15 residues. Variable domain in full (rest from reference TRBV13 and TRBJ2-1): AAGVIQSPRHLIKEKRETATLKCYPIPRHDTVYWYQQGPGQDPQFLISFYEKMQSDKGSIPDRFSAQQFSDYHSELNMSSLELGDSALYFCASRAGGSGDNEQFFGPGTRLTVL.

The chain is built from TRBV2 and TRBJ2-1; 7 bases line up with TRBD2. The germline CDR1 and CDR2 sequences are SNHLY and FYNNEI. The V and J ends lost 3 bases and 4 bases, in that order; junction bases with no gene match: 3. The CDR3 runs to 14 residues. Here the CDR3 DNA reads TGTGCCAGCAGTGATGCTAGCGGATACAATGAGCAGTTCTTC. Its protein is CASSDASGYNEQFF.

The CDR3 loop reads CAWSDDRGAAFF. The CDR3 DNA reads as TGTGCCTGGAGTGACGACAGGGGTGCAGCTTTCTTT. The chain is built from TRBV30 and TRBJ1-1; 8 bases match TRBD1. In germline, CDR1 is GTSNPN, CDR2 SVGIG (reference sequence). There are 12 residues in the CDR3. V lost 1 base and J lost 10; bases outside the gene matches: 5. Full variable domain (missing parts from reference TRBV30 and TRBJ1-1): SQTIHQWPATLVQPVGSPLSLECTVEGTSNPNLYWYRQAAGRGLQLLFYSVGIGQISSEVPQNLSASRPQDRQFILSSKKLLLSDSGFYLCAWSDDRGAAFFGQGTRLTVV.

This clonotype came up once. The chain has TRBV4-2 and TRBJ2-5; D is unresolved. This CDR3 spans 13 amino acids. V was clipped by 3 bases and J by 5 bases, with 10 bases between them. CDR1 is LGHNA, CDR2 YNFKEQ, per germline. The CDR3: CASSHLHGETQYF. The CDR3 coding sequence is TGTGCCAGCAGCCACCTCCATGGTGAGACCCAGTACTTC.

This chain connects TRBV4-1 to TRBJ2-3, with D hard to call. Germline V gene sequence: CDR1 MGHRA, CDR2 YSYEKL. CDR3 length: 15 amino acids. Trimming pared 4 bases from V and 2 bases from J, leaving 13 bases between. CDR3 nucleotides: TGCGCCAGCAGCCCCTGGTTAGGCTCCACAGATACGCAGTATTTT. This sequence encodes CASSPWLGSTDTQYF.

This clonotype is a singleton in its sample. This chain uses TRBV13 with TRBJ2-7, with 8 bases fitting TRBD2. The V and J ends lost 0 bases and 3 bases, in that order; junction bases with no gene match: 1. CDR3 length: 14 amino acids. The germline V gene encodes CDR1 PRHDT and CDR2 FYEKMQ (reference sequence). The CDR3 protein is CASSLGGTSYEQYF. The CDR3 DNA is TGTGCCAGCAGCTTAGGCGGGACTAGCTACGAGCAGTACTTC. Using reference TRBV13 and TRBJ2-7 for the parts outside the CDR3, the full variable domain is AAGVIQSPRHLIKEKRETATLKCYPIPRHDTVYWYQQGPGQDPQFLISFYEKMQSDKGSIPDRFSAQQFSDYHSELNMSSLELGDSALYFCASSLGGTSYEQYFGPGTRLTVT.

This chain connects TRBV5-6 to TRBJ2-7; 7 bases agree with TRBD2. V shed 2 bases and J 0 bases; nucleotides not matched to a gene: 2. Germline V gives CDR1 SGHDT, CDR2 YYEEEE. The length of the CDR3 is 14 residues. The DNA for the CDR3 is TGTGCCAGCAGCTTTGGCGGGGGCTCCTACGAGCAGTACTTC. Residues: CASSFGGGSYEQYF.

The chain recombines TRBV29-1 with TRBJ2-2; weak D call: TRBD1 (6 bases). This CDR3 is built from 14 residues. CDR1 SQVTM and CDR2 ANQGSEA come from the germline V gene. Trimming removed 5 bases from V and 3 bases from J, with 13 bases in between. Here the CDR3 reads CSVRLGADTGELFF. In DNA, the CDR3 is TGCAGCGTTCGGCTGGGGGCGGACACCGGGGAGCTGTTTTTT.

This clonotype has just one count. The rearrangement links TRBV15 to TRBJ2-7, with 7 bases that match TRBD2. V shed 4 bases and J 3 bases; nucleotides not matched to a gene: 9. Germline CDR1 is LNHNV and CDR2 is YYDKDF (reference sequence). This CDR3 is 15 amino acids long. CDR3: CATSTNRAGVYEQYF. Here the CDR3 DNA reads TGTGCCACCAGCACCAACCGCGCGGGAGTCTACGAGCAGTACTTC.

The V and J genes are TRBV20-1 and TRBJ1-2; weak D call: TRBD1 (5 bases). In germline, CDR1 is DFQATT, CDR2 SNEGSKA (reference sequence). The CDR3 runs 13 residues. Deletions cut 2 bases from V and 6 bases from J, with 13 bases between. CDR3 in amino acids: CSARTDTNHGYTF. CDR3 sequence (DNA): TGCAGTGCTAGAACGGACACGAACCATGGCTACACCTTC.

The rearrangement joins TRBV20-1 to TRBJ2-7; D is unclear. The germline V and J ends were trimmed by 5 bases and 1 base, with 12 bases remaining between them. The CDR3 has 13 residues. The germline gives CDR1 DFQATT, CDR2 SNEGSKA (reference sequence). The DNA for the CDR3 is TGCAGTGCTCCACCAGCCAGTTCCTACGAGCAGTACTTC. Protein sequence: CSAPPASSYEQYF.

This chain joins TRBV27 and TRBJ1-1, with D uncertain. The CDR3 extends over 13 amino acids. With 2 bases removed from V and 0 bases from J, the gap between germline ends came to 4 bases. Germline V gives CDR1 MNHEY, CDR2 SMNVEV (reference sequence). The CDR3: CASSLQLNTEAFF. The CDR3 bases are TGTGCCAGCAGTTTACAGCTGAACACTGAAGCTTTCTTT.

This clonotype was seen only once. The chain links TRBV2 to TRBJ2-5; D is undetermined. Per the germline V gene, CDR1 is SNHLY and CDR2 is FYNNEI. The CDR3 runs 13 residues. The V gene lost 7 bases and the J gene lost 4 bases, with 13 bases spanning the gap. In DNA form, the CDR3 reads TGTGCCAGCACAGGAGAGAACCGAGAGACCCAGTACTTC. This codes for CASTGENRETQYF. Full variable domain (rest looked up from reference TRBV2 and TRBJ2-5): EPEVTQTPSHQVTQMGQEVILRCVPISNHLYFYWYRQILGQKVEFLVSFYNNEISEKSEIFDDQFSVERPDGSNFTLKIRSTKLEDSAMYFCASTGENRETQYFGPGTRLLVL.

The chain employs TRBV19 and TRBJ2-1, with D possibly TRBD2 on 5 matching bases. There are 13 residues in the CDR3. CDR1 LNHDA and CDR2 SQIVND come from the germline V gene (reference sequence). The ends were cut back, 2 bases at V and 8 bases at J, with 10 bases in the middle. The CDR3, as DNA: TGTGCCAGTAGTATAAGTACCGGGGATGAGCAGTTCTTC. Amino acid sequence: CASSISTGDEQFF.

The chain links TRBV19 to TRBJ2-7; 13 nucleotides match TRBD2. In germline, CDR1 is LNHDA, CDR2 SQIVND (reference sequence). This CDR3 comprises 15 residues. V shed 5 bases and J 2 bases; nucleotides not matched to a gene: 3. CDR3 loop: CASSAGLAGTYEQYF. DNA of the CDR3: TGTGCCAGTAGTGCGGGACTAGCGGGAACCTACGAGCAGTACTTC.

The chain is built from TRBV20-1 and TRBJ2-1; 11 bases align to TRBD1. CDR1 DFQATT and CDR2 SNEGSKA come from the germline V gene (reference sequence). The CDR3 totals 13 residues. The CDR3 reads CRIGQGAFNEQFF. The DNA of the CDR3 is TGCAGGATAGGACAGGGGGCGTTTAATGAGCAGTTCTTC.